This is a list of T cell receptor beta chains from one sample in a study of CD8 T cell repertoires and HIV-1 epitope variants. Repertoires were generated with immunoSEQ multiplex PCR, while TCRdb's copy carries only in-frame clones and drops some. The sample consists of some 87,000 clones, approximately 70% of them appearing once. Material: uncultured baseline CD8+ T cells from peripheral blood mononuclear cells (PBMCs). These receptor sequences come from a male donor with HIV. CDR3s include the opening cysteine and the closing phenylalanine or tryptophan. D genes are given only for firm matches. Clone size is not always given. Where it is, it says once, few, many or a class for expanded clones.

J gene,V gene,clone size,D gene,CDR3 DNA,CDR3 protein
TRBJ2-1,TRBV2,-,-,TGTGCCAGCCGACAGGGAGGCAGGGAGCAGTTCTTC,CASRQGGREQFF
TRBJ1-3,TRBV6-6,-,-,TGTGCCAGCACCCAGACAGACTCTGGAAACACCATATATTTT,CASTQTDSGNTIYF
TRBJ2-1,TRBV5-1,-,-,TGCGCCAGCAGCATGGGGGACGACGGCAATGAGCAGTTCTTC,CASSMGDDGNEQFF
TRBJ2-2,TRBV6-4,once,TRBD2,TGTGCCAGCAGTGATTCGACTAGCGGGAGAAGCACCGGGGAGCTGTTTTTT,CASSDSTSGRSTGELFF
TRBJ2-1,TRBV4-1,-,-,TGCGCCAGCAGCCAAGTAGGAGGGGATCCGGGAGAGCAGTTCTTC,CASSQVGGDPGEQFF
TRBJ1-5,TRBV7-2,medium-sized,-,TGTGCCAGCAGCTTACGGCCTAATCAGCCCCAGCATTTT,CASSLRPNQPQHF
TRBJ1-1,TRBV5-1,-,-,TGCGCCAGCAGCTTGGAAACGAACACTGAAGCTTTCTTT,CASSLETNTEAFF
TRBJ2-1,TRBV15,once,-,TGTGCCACAAGAGGACCGTTCCCCAATGAGCAGTTCTTC,CATRGPFPNEQFF
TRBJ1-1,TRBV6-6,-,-,TGTGCCAGCAGTTATATTGGGGGCATGAACACTGAAGCTTTCTTT,CASSYIGGMNTEAFF
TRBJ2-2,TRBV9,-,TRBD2,TGTGCCAGCAGCCCGGAACTAGCGGCTAACACCGGGGAGCTGTTTTTT,CASSPELAANTGELFF
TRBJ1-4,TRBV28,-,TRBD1,TGTGCCAGCAGTCCGACAGGGCTTTTTAATGAAAAACTGTTTTTT,CASSPTGLFNEKLFF
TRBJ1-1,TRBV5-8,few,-,TGTGCCAGCAGCCGGCAGGTTGAAGCTTTCTTT,CASSRQVEAFF
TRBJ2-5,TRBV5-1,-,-,TGCGCCAGCAGCTGGGAACCGGGGCGGGAGACCCAGTACTTC,CASSWEPGRETQYF
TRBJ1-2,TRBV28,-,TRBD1,TGTGCCAGCAGTTCGACAGGGCCACTTTATGGCTACACCTTC,CASSSTGPLYGYTF
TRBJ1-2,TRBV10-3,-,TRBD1,TGTGCCATCTCAGACAGGGGGCTTGGTGGCTACACCTTC,CAISDRGLGGYTF
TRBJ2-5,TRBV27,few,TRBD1,TGTGCCAGCAGTATTAGACAGGGTCAAGAGACCCAGTACTTC,CASSIRQGQETQYF
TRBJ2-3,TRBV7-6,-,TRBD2,TGTGCCAGCAGCATGACTAGCGGGAGGGCCTTGGATACGCAGTATTTT,CASSMTSGRALDTQYF
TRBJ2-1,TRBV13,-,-,TGTGCCAGCAGCTCCGCGGGGGAGCAGTTCTTC,CASSSAGEQFF
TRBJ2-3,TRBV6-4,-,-,TGTGCCAGCAGAGGGGAAAGCACAGATACGCAGTATTTT,CASRGESTDTQYF
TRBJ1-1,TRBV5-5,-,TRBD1,TGTGCCAGCAGCTTTTTAGGGGGCGCCTTCGACACTGAAGCTTTCTTT,CASSFLGGAFDTEAFF
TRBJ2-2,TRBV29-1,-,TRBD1,TGCAGCGTTGCGGTGGCAGGGGGCTACACCGGGGAGCTGTTTTTT,CSVAVAGGYTGELFF